This T cell receptor beta chain was recorded in a study of vaccination effects on CD4 cells after COVID-19. The assay was immunoSEQ multiplex PCR, and TCRdb's table has in-frame clones only and misses some. The data show over 50,000 clones, with 73% seen just once and less than 1.5% held by the top ten. Sequencing was preceded by expansion of antigen-specific CD4+ T cells with viral peptide pools in the ViraFEST assay. Culture proceeded for approximately 10 days, and CD4+ T cells were then isolated. Participants each got two BNT162b2 or mRNA-1273 vaccine doses. A word on this clone: Antigen unknown.

The ends lost 5 bases at V and 2 bases at J; junction bases unmatched: 6. The CDR3 consists of 16 residues. Germline V gene data show CDR1 as SNHLY and CDR2 as FYNNEI. The chain couples TRBV2 to TRBJ2-2; 9 bases are shared with TRBD2. The source is a human donor who received a COVID-19 vaccine. The sample consisted of CD4+ T cells from PBMCs cultured with HCoV-229E spike peptides, taken after COVID-19 vaccination. The CDR3 coding sequence is TGTGCCAGCAGTCTTTTTAGCGGGGGCAACACCGGGGAGCTGTTTTTT. Residues: CASSLFSGGNTGELFF.